The next 5 T cell receptor beta chains were all read from a single sample in a study of T-cell memory formation after mild COVID-19. TCRdb recomputed calls from the 5' RACE reads with MiXCR, one row per CDR3 protein. Here the sample spans approximately 400,000 distinct CDR3 sequences, approximately 24% being singletons. Sample: PBMCs or a T cell subset sorted from them (not recorded which). The source is an adult woman who had mild COVID-19 (a few samples of this study predate the infection). Cell type and time point are not known.

The chain carries TRBV5-1 and TRBJ1-6; D is uncertain. Germline-derived CDR1 and CDR2 are SGHRS and YFSETQ. CDR3 length: 15 residues. V dropped 4 bases and J dropped 7 bases, with 15 bases sitting between them. The CDR3 region is CASSPESLANSPLHF. The CDR3 DNA follows: TGCGCCAGCAGCCCGGAGAGCCTAGCCAATTCACCCCTCCACTTT.

The CDR3 DNA reads as TGTGCCAGCAGCTTAGTAGGGGACAGACCCCAAGAGACCCAGTACTTC. Amino acids: CASSLVGDRPQETQYF. The genes are TRBV11-2 and TRBJ2-5; TRBD1 aligns across 7 bases. The ends lost 1 base at V and 1 base at J; junction bases unmatched: 6. CDR1 and CDR2 from the germline V gene are SGHAT and FQNNGV. The CDR3 is 16 amino acids.

The rearrangement uses TRBV5-1 and TRBJ1-1, with TRBD1 matching 9 bases. J was trimmed by 3 bases and V by 4 bases; bases with no gene match: 4. The CDR3 sequence is 14 residues long. Germline V CDR1 and CDR2: SGHRS, YFSETQ. Here the CDR3 reads CASSETGGDTEAFF. CDR3 coding DNA: TGCGCCAGCAGCGAGACAGGGGGTGACACTGAAGCTTTCTTT.

This sequence joins TRBV24-1 and TRBJ1-1; D unclear. Germline CDR1 KGHDR, CDR2 SFDVKD. V was trimmed by 10 bases and J by 5 bases, leaving 16 bases between them. The CDR3 consists of 13 residues. This CDR3 reads CATVARRGTEAFF. The CDR3 nucleotides are TGTGCCACGGTGGCACGTCGAGGGACTGAAGCTTTCTTT.

This clonotype showed up just a few times. This rearrangement joins TRBV4-2 to TRBJ2-6; the match to TRBD1 covers 7 bases. The CDR3 runs to 17 residues. The ends lost 1 base at V and 0 bases at J; junction bases unmatched: 3. Germline CDR1 reads LGHNA; CDR2 reads YNFKEQ. CDR3 in amino acids: CASSQGDSSSGANVLTF. The CDR3 nucleotides read TGTGCCAGCAGCCAAGGGGACAGCAGCTCTGGGGCCAACGTCCTGACTTTC.